This TCR beta chain was found in a study of regulatory T cells in long-lasting Graves disease. Study context: Under 3 months of antithyroid drugs had been taken by newly diagnosed Graves' patients.

The TCR beta library used iRepertoire HTBI primers with Arm-PCR amplification of CDR3. TCRdb analysed the multiplex PCR reads with MiXCR anew, one entry per CDR3 protein. The table records over 350,000 distinct CDR3 sequences, over 14% of them present only once. Regarding time point: newly diagnosed GD, antithyroid drugs for less than 3 months. After RNA was extracted from PBMCs, the TCR library was made from it. The CDR3 contains 16 residues. Looked up from germline, CDR1 is SEHNR and CDR2 is FQNEAQ (reference sequence). J was trimmed by 1 base and V by 3 bases; bases with no gene match: 8. The sample was also linked to a second study, of T cells in Graves' hyperthyroidism and ophthalmopathy. In that study: Carried out on the TCR CDR3, a first-round RT-PCR used the HTBI primer set.

The sample consisted of peripheral blood mononuclear cells (PBMCs), taken at new diagnosis, from a patient treated with antithyroid drugs. The rearrangement uses TRBV7-9 and TRBJ2-7; 8 bases are a match to TRBD1. The sequence came from a woman between 40 and 55 years old with Graves disease. The DNA for the CDR3 is TGTGCCAGCAGCTTTCTTCTGGGACAGGAGTCCTACGAGCAGTACTTC. This gives the protein CASSFLLGQESYEQYF.